These 28 T cell receptor beta chains originate from one sample sequenced in a study of blood T cell repertoires in COVID-19. Assay used: immunoSEQ multiplex PCR; TCRdb lists only in-frame clones, some missing. The sample includes roughly 160,000 clones, over 75% of them seen just once. The sample comprised PBMCs or T cells enriched from blood (not recorded which). These receptors all stem from a man in his forties or fifties who had recovered from COVID-19.

This clone was seen more than once but under ten times. CDR3 in amino acids: CASSTGGGNEQFF. For the CDR3, the DNA is TGTGCCAGCAGCACGGGAGGGGGGAATGAGCAGTTCTTC. V gene TRBV5-5 combines with J gene TRBJ2-1; 8 bases are shared with TRBD2. Germline CDR1 is SGHKS and CDR2 is YYEKEE (reference sequence). CDR3 length: 13 amino acids. Trimming at V came to 4 bases and at J to 7 bases, leaving 4 bases not matched to a gene.

This clone occurred once. The chain couples TRBV30 to TRBJ2-5; TRBD1 matches 12 bases. The V segment lost 4 bases and the J segment 5 bases; nucleotides outside the gene matches: 5. Germline V lookup: CDR1 GTSNPN, CDR2 SVGIG (reference sequence). The CDR3 has 14 amino acids. The CDR3 bases are TGTGCCTGGAACCGGGACAGGGGGCAGGAGACCCAGTACTTC. Its translation is CAWNRDRGQETQYF.

This clone appeared once. The V and J genes are TRBV29-1 and TRBJ2-1; D perhaps matches TRBD2 (5 bases). Germline-derived CDR1 and CDR2 are SQVTM and ANQGSEA. The CDR3 sequence is 12 residues long. The V end was cut by 4 bases, the J end by 8 bases, with 12 bases between. This CDR3 reads CSVVSSFHEQFF. CDR3 DNA: TGCAGCGTTGTGTCTAGCTTCCATGAGCAGTTCTTC.

This chain uses TRBV5-5 with TRBJ2-1; TRBD2 agrees at 7 bases. This CDR3 spans 16 amino acids. V lost 2 bases, J lost 1 base, and 6 bases stayed unmatched. Germline V gene sequence: CDR1 SGHKS, CDR2 YYEKEE (reference sequence). The chain's CDR3 is CASSFWTSSSYNEQFF. CDR3 nucleotide sequence: TGTGCCAGCAGCTTCTGGACTAGTAGTTCCTACAATGAGCAGTTCTTC.

V usage is TRBV28 and J usage is TRBJ1-4; 7 bases line up with TRBD1. This CDR3 has 15 residues. V was pared by 5 bases and J by 4 bases, with 7 bases of the junction left unmatched. Germline CDR1 MDHEN, CDR2 SYDVKM. In DNA, the CDR3 is TGTGCCAGCAGTGTCCCGGGACAGCGTAATGAAAAACTGTTTTTT. It encodes CASSVPGQRNEKLFF.

The CDR3 sequence is CASSPGQGGPANVLTF. The CDR3 nucleotides read TGTGCCAGCAGCCCGGGACAGGGGGGACCAGCCAACGTCCTGACTTTC. The chain carries TRBV7-6 and TRBJ2-6; 11 nucleotides agree with TRBD1. Germline lookup yields CDR1 SGHVS and CDR2 FNYEAQ. After removal of 5 bases from V and 7 bases from J, the junction contained 7 bases not matched to a gene. CDR3 length equals 16 residues.

The CDR3 here is CASSSPLRETQYF. In DNA form, the CDR3 reads TGTGCCAGCAGTTCCCCCCTGCGTGAGACCCAGTACTTC. The genes are TRBV28 and TRBJ2-5, with D uncertain. Germline V CDR1 and CDR2: MDHEN, SYDVKM. The CDR3 is 13 amino acids. Trimming pared 4 bases from V and 5 bases from J, leaving 11 bases between.

This clone was found a few times. Additional DNA sequences in this sample encode the identical CDR3. The chain recombines TRBV28 with TRBJ2-7; TRBD2 is a possible D gene (7 bases). The CDR3 covers 14 residues. V lost 4 bases to trimming and J lost 3 bases, with 13 bases between them. Germline CDR1 and CDR2: MDHEN and SYDVKM. DNA for the CDR3: TGTGCCAGCAGTTCGACAGGCGGGAGCTACGAGCAGTACTTC. Its translation is CASSSTGGSYEQYF.

The chain uses TRBV5-4 and TRBJ1-4; D gene uncertain. The CDR3 is 16 amino acids. Per germline, CDR1 SGHNT and CDR2 YYREEE (reference sequence). V lost 2 bases, J lost 2 bases, and 13 bases lay in between. CDR3 protein: CASSFLGTGTNEKLFF. The CDR3 bases are TGTGCCAGCAGCTTTCTGGGTACCGGGACTAATGAAAAACTGTTTTTT.

The chain employs TRBV7-2 and TRBJ2-4; D possibly corresponds to TRBD1 (6 bases). V lost 5 bases and J 0 bases, leaving 11 bases between the germline ends. The CDR3 runs 15 residues. Germline CDR1 reads SGHTA; CDR2 reads FQGNSA. The CDR3 sequence is CASSTDSLAKNIQYF. Written as DNA, the CDR3 is TGTGCCAGCAGCACGGACAGCTTAGCCAAAAACATTCAGTACTTC.

This rearrangement joins TRBV5-1 to TRBJ2-5; TRBD2 is a possible D gene (6 bases). There are 15 residues in the CDR3. Germline values: CDR1 SGHRS, CDR2 YFSETQ. The germline V and J ends were trimmed by 1 base and 3 bases, with 13 bases remaining between them. For the CDR3, the DNA is TGCGCCAGCAGCTTGTCGGGAGTAATTAAAGAGACCCAGTACTTC. Encoded protein: CASSLSGVIKETQYF.

A note on this clone: Other DNA sequences within the sample encode an identical CDR3. V usage is TRBV6-5 and J usage is TRBJ1-1, with 8 positions matching TRBD1. CDR1 is MNHEY and CDR2 is SVGAGI in the germline V gene. V gave up 9 bases and J gave up 2 bases; unmatched junction bases: 8. The CDR3 covers 14 residues. The chain's CDR3 is CASRLDRVNTEAFF. The CDR3 DNA reads as TGTGCCAGTCGACTGGACAGGGTCAACACTGAAGCTTTCTTT.

In its sample, this clone was seen a few times. This chain links TRBV7-3 with TRBJ2-2; 12 bases line up with TRBD2. The germline gives CDR1 SGHTA, CDR2 FQGTGA. Trimming at V came to 6 bases and at J to 4 bases, leaving 6 bases not matched to a gene. The CDR3 is 16 amino acids. This chain's CDR3 is CASSLAGGRITGELFF. The CDR3 coding sequence is TGTGCCAGCAGTCTAGCGGGAGGGCGGATCACCGGGGAGCTGTTTTTT.

The J gene is TRBJ2-7, the V gene TRBV6-1; tentatively, D is TRBD2 (5 bases). Germline CDR1 and CDR2: MNHNS and SASEGT. This CDR3 contains 12 residues. V gave up 2 bases and J gave up 4 bases, with 6 bases separating them. CDR3 nucleotides: TGTGCCAGCAGTGAACGCGGGTACGAGCAGTACTTC. Amino acids: CASSERGYEQYF.

The chain joins TRBV30 to TRBJ1-4, with a possible D match to TRBD1 (6 bases). Germline values: CDR1 GTSNPN, CDR2 SVGIG (reference sequence). Trimming took off 7 bases at V and 8 bases at J, with 11 bases between the two ends. The CDR3 has 11 residues. The CDR3 reads CALDRPEKLFF. The CDR3 DNA is TGTGCCTTAGACAGGCCCGAAAAACTGTTTTTT.

This clone was seen more than once but under ten times. V is TRBV19 and J is TRBJ1-1, with TRBD1 matching 8 bases. The length of the CDR3 is 17 residues. The V and J ends lost 4 bases and 5 bases, in that order; junction bases with no gene match: 15. The germline gives CDR1 LNHDA, CDR2 SQIVND (reference sequence). The CDR3 DNA reads as TGTGCCAGTAGTAAATCACGGGGGCAGGGGGCGAGGACTGAAGCTTTCTTT. Its translation: CASSKSRGQGARTEAFF. The entire variable domain, with the rest obtained from reference TRBV19 and TRBJ1-1, is as follows: DGGITQSPKYLFRKEGQNVTLSCEQNLNHDAMYWYRQDPGQGLRLIYYSQIVNDFQKGDIAEGYSVSREKKESFPLTVTSAQKNPTAFYLCASSKSRGQGARTEAFFGQGTRLTVV.

The rearrangement links TRBV2 to TRBJ1-5; TRBD1 aligns across 8 bases. The V segment lost 5 bases and the J segment 4 bases; nucleotides outside the gene matches: 4. This CDR3 comprises 14 residues. Germline values: CDR1 SNHLY, CDR2 FYNNEI. In DNA form, the CDR3 reads TGTGCCAGCAGTCCGGGACAGGAGAATCAGCCCCAGCATTTT. This translates into CASSPGQENQPQHF.

The chain employs TRBV9 and TRBJ2-1; D is perhaps TRBD2 (5 bases). Germline V gene lookup returns CDR1 SGDLS and CDR2 YYNGEE. The CDR3 length is 15 residues. V dropped 6 bases and J dropped 15 bases, with 28 bases sitting between them. CDR3 region: CASTVHGELPPPGFF. The CDR3 DNA sequence: TGTGCCAGCACTGTACATGGGGAGTTGCCACCCCCAGGGTTCTTC.

This clone is a singleton in its sample. The chain joins TRBV7-8 to TRBJ2-5; TRBD1 aligns across 7 bases. Germline lookup yields CDR1 SGHVS and CDR2 FQNEAQ. V trimming: 1 base; J trimming: 5 bases; junction bases outside the gene matches: 7. This CDR3 spans 15 amino acids. The CDR3 nucleotides are TGTGCCAGCAGCTTAGTTCCCCAGGGGGAGGAGACCCAGTACTTC. It is translated as CASSLVPQGEETQYF.

This clone was picked up a small number of times. The V and J genes are TRBV5-5 and TRBJ2-7; 9 nucleotides align to TRBD1. Germline V lookup: CDR1 SGHKS, CDR2 YYEKEE (reference sequence). V dropped 0 bases and J dropped 4; count of bases not matched to a gene: 5. The CDR3 covers 15 residues. The CDR3 DNA follows: TGTGCCAGCAGCTTGGTGGGGACAGGGACTTACGAGCAGTACTTC. This translates into CASSLVGTGTYEQYF.

This sequence joins TRBV4-1 and TRBJ2-5; TRBD2 aligns across 10 bases. The V gene's germline CDR1 is MGHRA and CDR2 YSYEKL. This CDR3 comprises 16 residues. V shed 1 base and J 4 bases; nucleotides not matched to a gene: 6. The CDR3 DNA reads TGCGCCAGCAGCCAAGTTCTAGCGGGAGTTGGAGAGACCCAGTACTTC. It encodes CASSQVLAGVGETQYF.

The genes are TRBV5-4 and TRBJ2-1, with 9 bases identical to TRBD2. The V gene end was trimmed by 1 base and the J gene end by 0 bases; junction bases not matched to a gene: 5. Per germline, CDR1 SGHNT and CDR2 YYREEE (reference sequence). The CDR3 length is 17 residues. CDR3 nucleotides: TGTGCCAGCAGCTTGAGGGGCGGGGGGGCCTCCTACAATGAGCAGTTCTTC. This codes for CASSLRGGGASYNEQFF.

This chain uses TRBV10-3 with TRBJ2-2; TRBD1 aligns across 7 bases. Unmatched junction bases numbered 4, after V lost 2 bases and J lost 4 bases. The CDR3 loop spans 15 amino acids. Per the germline V gene, CDR1 is ENHRY and CDR2 is SYGVKD. The CDR3 loop reads CAISEKGAPTGELFF. The CDR3 bases are TGTGCCATCAGTGAGAAGGGGGCCCCCACCGGGGAGCTGTTTTTT.

V is TRBV7-7 and J is TRBJ2-1; 7 bases map to TRBD1. The CDR3 spans 13 residues. The J segment lost 11 bases and the V segment lost 0 bases, leaving 4 bases of the junction unmatched. Looked up from germline, CDR1 is SSHAT and CDR2 is FNYEAQ (reference sequence). The CDR3: CASSLAPTGKQFF. CDR3 bases: TGTGCCAGCAGCTTAGCCCCGACAGGGAAGCAGTTCTTC.

The CDR3 loop reads CASSPRDISGNTIYF. CDR3 in DNA: TGTGCCAGCTCACCACGCGACATCTCTGGAAACACCATATATTTT. V is TRBV18 and J is TRBJ1-3; D call uncertain. V lost 1 base, J lost 0 bases, and 7 bases lay in between. Germline assignment: CDR1 KGHSH and CDR2 LQKENI. The CDR3 is 15 amino acids.

The J gene is TRBJ2-2, the V gene TRBV2; 7 bases match TRBD1. CDR1 is SNHLY, CDR2 FYNNEI, per germline. The CDR3 length is 13 residues. V gave up 11 bases and J gave up 7 bases; unmatched junction bases: 10. This CDR3 reads CARQGRGSGELFF. The CDR3 nucleotides read TGTGCCCGACAGGGCAGGGGGAGCGGGGAGCTGTTTTTT.

The table lists this clone with a count of one. The gene calls are TRBV7-9 and TRBJ1-2; D may be TRBD1 (6 bases). The CDR3 runs 15 residues. V lost 1 base and J lost 4, with 13 bases in between. The germline gives CDR1 SEHNR, CDR2 FQNEAQ (reference sequence). CDR3 sequence: CASSLEWQGIYGYTF. The CDR3 DNA reads as TGTGCCAGCAGCTTAGAGTGGCAGGGGATCTATGGCTACACCTTC.

This chain connects TRBV2 to TRBJ2-1; the match to TRBD2 covers 11 bases. The trim removed 7 bases at V and 4 bases at J, leaving 6 bases unmatched. Germline V CDR1 and CDR2: SNHLY, FYNNEI. The CDR3 extends over 15 amino acids. CDR3 in DNA: TGTGCCAGCACGGGTAGCGGGAGGGGGTACAATGAGCAGTTCTTC. This encodes CASTGSGRGYNEQFF.